This is a list of T cell receptor beta chains from one sample in a study of regulatory T cells in long-lasting Graves disease. TCRdb analysed the multiplex PCR reads with MiXCR anew, one entry per CDR3 protein. The sample lists 200,000 to 250,000 distinct CDR3 sequences, about 16% seen once, with around 20% in the top ten. Sequences were derived from peripheral blood mononuclear cells (PBMCs), sampled at new diagnosis, from a patient treated with antithyroid drugs. Receptor source: a female donor with Graves disease. CDR3s leave out the opening cysteine and the closing phenylalanine or tryptophan.

j_gene,v_gene,CDR3aa
TRBJ2-2,TRBV20-1,SARAHLAGGNTGELF
TRBJ1-5,TRBV4-1,ASSQEVTGGQPQH
TRBJ1-5,TRBV16,ASSQGYGDSLNQPQH
TRBJ2-5,TRBV4-2,ASSQDLGRLAETQY
TRBJ1-5,TRBV19,ASSIFGSNQPQH
TRBJ2-5,TRBV7-3,ASSPQREAGDETQY
TRBJ1-1,TRBV12-3/TRBV12-4,ASGSTAMNTEAF
TRBJ2-3,TRBV12-3/TRBV12-4,ASSLEVLGTVRPTDTQY
TRBJ2-5,TRBV19,ASSGGLFQETQY
TRBJ2-5,TRBV20-1,SARDRQVFQETQY
TRBJ2-5,TRBV10-3,AISDEWGETQY
TRBJ2-1,TRBV29-1,SVKPGLAKQF
TRBJ2-3,TRBV10-2,ASSSAGDTDTQY
TRBJ2-5,TRBV6-9,ASSSGEGKY
TRBJ1-6,TRBV27,ASSSNRDSAFSPLH
TRBJ2-7,TRBV2,ASSFSGRAAYEQY
TRBJ2-5,TRBV29-1,SVRAGQGFETQY
TRBJ1-6,TRBV19,ASSIGGVSSPLH
TRBJ2-5,TRBV5-1,ASSSATGGADLIEETQY
TRBJ2-3,TRBV11-2,ASSRTLTSGTDTQY
TRBJ1-1,TRBV14,ASSQNGAYTEAF
TRBJ2-1,TRBV3-1,ASSRQDNEQF
TRBJ1-1,TRBV20-1,SARDRDTWTEAF
TRBJ2-5,TRBV7-3,ASSLGPPAETQY